These 25 T cell receptor beta chains were all obtained from the same sample, sequenced in a study of early T cells in non-severe SARS-CoV-2 infection. TCRdb called the 5' RACE reads again in MiXCR, with one record for every CDR3 protein. The sample has more than 25,000 distinct CDR3 sequences, less than 6% seen once. Source material: whole blood. These receptors were obtained from an adult who was a healthcare worker with PCR-confirmed SARS-CoV-2 infection or an uninfected control (not recorded which).

This clonotype was seen many times. This rearrangement joins TRBV24-1 to TRBJ2-3; possible D gene TRBD1, 6 bases. CDR3 size: 16 residues. V lost 7 bases to trimming and J lost 0 bases, with 16 bases between them. Germline loops: CDR1 KGHDR, CDR2 SFDVKD. DNA for the CDR3: TGTGCCACCAGCCTGGGCCTAGGGGGTAGCACAGATACGCAGTATTTT. Its protein product is CATSLGLGGSTDTQYF.

This clonotype was recorded a few times. The chain couples TRBV2 to TRBJ1-5, with D maybe TRBD1 (5 bases). Germline CDR1 reads SNHLY; CDR2 reads FYNNEI. V lost 2 bases to trimming and J lost 2 bases, with 13 bases between them. The CDR3 spans 16 residues. CDR3 in DNA: TGTGCCAGCAGTGAACAAGGGACGGGTGGCAATCAGCCCCAGCATTTT. It translates to CASSEQGTGGNQPQHF.

This clonotype was picked up many times. The rearrangement links TRBV28 to TRBJ2-7; 7 nucleotides align to TRBD2. The CDR3 totals 15 residues. The germline V gene has CDR1 MDHEN and CDR2 SYDVKM. Trimming at V came to 7 bases and at J to 0 bases, leaving 9 bases not matched to a gene. The CDR3: CASTPRDYSSYEQYF. The CDR3 DNA reads as TGTGCCAGCACCCCACGGGACTACAGCTCCTACGAGCAGTACTTC.

This clonotype came up a few times. The chain carries TRBV6-4 and TRBJ2-3, with 10 bases that match TRBD2. V lost 4 bases, J lost 4 bases, and 5 bases stayed unmatched. Germline CDR1 reads MRHNA; CDR2 reads SNTAGT. The CDR3 extends over 15 amino acids. DNA for the CDR3: TGTGCCAGCAGTGTCTCTAGCGGGGGAGCAGATACGCAGTATTTT. This gives the protein CASSVSSGGADTQYF.

This clonotype was detected ten times or more. V gene TRBV5-1 combines with J gene TRBJ2-5; 12 positions match TRBD1. This CDR3 comprises 15 residues. Per the germline V gene, CDR1 is SGHRS and CDR2 is YFSETQ. The ends lost 3 bases at V and 5 bases at J; junction bases unmatched: 5. The CDR3 here is CASSSGTGGWETQYF. The CDR3 DNA follows: TGCGCCAGCAGCTCAGGGACAGGGGGCTGGGAGACCCAGTACTTC.

The table lists this clonotype with many counts. J is TRBJ2-1 and V is TRBV7-6, with D tentatively TRBD2 (5 bases). The germline gives CDR1 SGHVS, CDR2 FNYEAQ. This CDR3 has 12 residues. V lost 4 bases to trimming and J lost 4 bases, with 5 bases between them. In DNA, the CDR3 is TGTGCCAGCAGCTCGGGGTACAATGAGCAGTTCTTC. Encoded protein: CASSSGYNEQFF.

This clonotype was counted at least ten times. The chain uses TRBV20-1 and TRBJ2-1, with no clear D. The length of the CDR3 is 14 residues. V lost 5 bases and J 0 bases, leaving 11 bases between the germline ends. Germline lookup yields CDR1 DFQATT and CDR2 SNEGSKA (reference sequence). CDR3 nucleotide sequence: TGCAGTGCTCCCGTAGCCAGCTCCTACAATGAGCAGTTCTTC. It specifies CSAPVASSYNEQFF.

This clonotype has more than one count but fewer than ten. The V and J genes are TRBV4-1 and TRBJ2-1, with 10 bases aligning to TRBD2. Trimming took 4 bases from V and 4 from J; bases not matched to a gene: 7. This CDR3 has 16 residues. Germline CDR1 reads MGHRA; CDR2 reads YSYEKL. The CDR3 nucleotides read TGCGCCAGCAGCCTGGAGCGGGGGGGACTATACAATGAGCAGTTCTTC. Translated, it gives CASSLERGGLYNEQFF.

This clonotype was observed many times. The chain employs TRBV5-6 and TRBJ1-1; 8 bases line up with TRBD1. With V trimmed by 2 bases and J by 5 bases, 8 bases remained unmatched. Germline V gene sequence: CDR1 SGHDT, CDR2 YYEEEE. The CDR3 contains 15 residues. CDR3 residues: CASSFRRGLETEAFF. The CDR3 DNA reads TGTGCCAGCAGCTTCCGCAGGGGGCTGGAGACTGAAGCTTTCTTT.

This clonotype was observed at least ten times. J is TRBJ2-1 and V is TRBV19, with D possibly TRBD1 on 6 matching bases. The V gene's germline CDR1 is LNHDA and CDR2 SQIVND (reference sequence). The CDR3 runs to 14 residues. V was clipped by 1 base and J by 6 bases, with 10 bases between them. CDR3 bases: TGTGCCAGTAGTATAGGCGAGGGGGTCAATGAGCAGTTCTTC. Its protein product is CASSIGEGVNEQFF.

Many counts were recorded for this clonotype. Its ends do not fully match the called genes, so a read error is possible. The rearrangement joins TRBV7-6 to TRBJ2-2; D could derive from TRBD1 or TRBD2 (5 bases each). CDR3 length: 16 amino acids. Germline V CDR1 and CDR2: SGHVS, FNYEAQ. The chain's CDR3 is CASNLGTNNRPGELFF. The CDR3 nucleotides are TGTGCCAGCAACTTAGGGACGAACAACCGACCGGGCGAGCTGTTTTTT.

The chain recombines TRBV29-1 with TRBJ2-1, with 9 bases aligning to TRBD1. The J segment lost 4 bases and the V segment lost 4 bases, leaving 5 bases of the junction unmatched. This CDR3 is 14 amino acids long. Germline-derived CDR1 and CDR2 are SQVTM and ANQGSEA. The CDR3, as DNA: TGCAGCGTTGCCGGGACAGGGCATTACAATGAGCAGTTCTTC. Translating gives CSVAGTGHYNEQFF.

The chain combines TRBV6-5 with TRBJ2-2; the D is unclear. V lost 2 bases and J 7 bases, leaving 2 bases between the germline ends. In germline, CDR1 is MNHEY, CDR2 SVGAGI. This CDR3 contains 11 residues. The CDR3 DNA reads TGTGCCAGCAGTTACAACGGGGAGCTGTTTTTT. This sequence encodes CASSYNGELFF.

The V and J genes are TRBV6-2 or TRBV6-3 and TRBJ2-2, with D possibly matching TRBD2 (6 bases). The CDR3 extends over 14 amino acids. Deletions cut 5 bases from V and 6 bases from J, with 13 bases between. The germline V gene has CDR1 MNHEY and CDR2 SVGEGT. Here the CDR3 DNA reads TGTGCCAGCAGTGCCGGGAGAGAGGCCGGGGAGCTGTTTTTT. This sequence encodes CASSAGREAGELFF.

This clonotype was found many times. The V call is TRBV15, the J call TRBJ2-5, with no clear D. The CDR3 sequence is 14 residues long. The V gene lost 0 bases and the J gene lost 2 bases, with 7 bases spanning the gap. The germline CDR1 and CDR2 sequences are LNHNV and YYDKDF (reference sequence). This chain's CDR3 is CATSRDLSQETQYF. The CDR3 nucleotides read TGTGCCACCAGCAGAGATCTGAGTCAAGAGACCCAGTACTTC. The whole variable domain, remainder taken from reference TRBV15 and TRBJ2-5, is DAMVIQNPRYQVTQFGKPVTLSCSQTLNHNVMYWYQQKSSQAPKLLFHYYDKDFNNEADTPDNFQSRRPNTSFCFLDIRSPGLGDTAMYLCATSRDLSQETQYFGPGTRLLVL.

This clonotype was found a few times. The genes are TRBV7-2 and TRBJ1-6; D is perhaps TRBD1 (6 bases). V lost 5 bases and J 9 bases, leaving 11 bases between the germline ends. From germline, CDR1 is SGHTA and CDR2 FQGNSA. The CDR3 has 13 residues. The CDR3: CASSTAGASPLHF. CDR3 sequence (DNA): TGTGCCAGCAGCACCGCAGGGGCTTCACCCCTCCACTTT.

The chain is built from TRBV6-5 and TRBJ2-5; 7 bases map to TRBD1. The CDR3 consists of 13 residues. V lost 2 bases to trimming and J lost 5 bases; unmatched junction nucleotides: 2. CDR1 MNHEY and CDR2 SVGAGI come from the germline V gene. In DNA, the CDR3 is TGTGCCAGCAGTTACAGGGGGCAGGAGACCCAGTACTTC. Translating it yields CASSYRGQETQYF.

Ten or more counts support this clonotype. V is TRBV7-9 and J is TRBJ1-1; D may be TRBD1 (5 bases). Germline loops: CDR1 SEHNR, CDR2 FQNEAQ (reference sequence). The CDR3 contains 15 residues. Trimming stripped 2 bases from V and 0 bases from J, with 10 bases between. As DNA, the CDR3 is TGTGCCAGCAGCTTAAGAAGGGGCCTGAACACTGAAGCTTTCTTT. This translates into CASSLRRGLNTEAFF.

This clonotype was picked up a small number of times. The chain carries TRBV20-1 and TRBJ2-3; D is undetermined. This CDR3 is 10 amino acids long. With 6 bases removed from V and 9 bases from J, the gap between germline ends came to 10 bases. Germline V gene lookup returns CDR1 DFQATT and CDR2 SNEGSKA (reference sequence). CDR3 bases: TGCAGTGCATACGCGGTAACGCAGTATTTT. Its translation is CSAYAVTQYF.

The V call is TRBV5-5, the J call TRBJ2-1; D is unresolved. The V gene's germline CDR1 is SGHKS and CDR2 YYEKEE (reference sequence). The ends were cut back, 4 bases at V and 9 bases at J, with 14 bases in the middle. The CDR3 length is 13 residues. CDR3 residues: CASSLGSKGEQFF. The CDR3 region has the DNA TGTGCCAGCAGCCTCGGATCTAAGGGTGAGCAGTTCTTC.

CDR3 bases: TGCGCCAGCAGCCAAGATCAGGGACTAGGATACAATGAGCAGTTCTTC. Amino acid sequence: CASSQDQGLGYNEQFF. The chain carries TRBV4-3 and TRBJ2-1, with 8 bases fitting TRBD2. The trim removed 0 bases at V and 4 bases at J, leaving 5 bases unmatched. The CDR3 is 16 amino acids. Germline assignment: CDR1 LGHNA and CDR2 YSLEER.

This clonotype was seen at least ten times. V is TRBV3-1 and J is TRBJ1-1; 8 nucleotides line up with TRBD1. This CDR3 is built from 16 residues. V lost 7 bases to trimming and J lost 0 bases; unmatched junction nucleotides: 10. Germline V gene data show CDR1 as LGHDT and CDR2 as YNNKEL (reference sequence). The CDR3 loop is CASTTGTGDLNTEAFF. In DNA form, the CDR3 reads TGTGCCAGCACAACCGGGACAGGCGACTTGAACACTGAAGCTTTCTTT.

Ten or more counts support this clonotype. The rearrangement uses TRBV28 and TRBJ2-1, with 10 nucleotides matching TRBD2. V lost 3 bases and J lost 6; bases outside the gene matches: 5. Looked up from germline, CDR1 is MDHEN and CDR2 is SYDVKM. This CDR3 spans 15 amino acids. CDR3 in DNA: TGTGCCAGCAGTTTTTTGAGCGGGGGGGTCAATGAGCAGTTCTTC. Its translation: CASSFLSGGVNEQFF.

This clonotype occurred many times. The chain links TRBV7-2 to TRBJ1-5; TRBD1 is a possible D gene (6 bases). V lost 4 bases to trimming and J lost 6 bases, with 13 bases between them. The germline gives CDR1 SGHTA, CDR2 FQGNSA. The CDR3 extends over 14 amino acids. This CDR3 reads CASSSRGGGQPQHF. In DNA, the CDR3 is TGTGCCAGCAGCTCCAGGGGAGGTGGTCAGCCCCAGCATTTT. The whole variable domain, remainder taken from reference TRBV7-2 and TRBJ1-5, is GAGVSQSPSNKVTEKGKDVELRCDPISGHTALYWYRQSLGQGLEFLIYFQGNSAPDKSGLPSDRFSAERTGGSVSTLTIQRTQQEDSAVYLCASSSRGGGQPQHFGDGTRLSIL.

The sample holds many counts of this clonotype. The chain employs TRBV5-4 and TRBJ1-1, with D uncertain. V was trimmed by 5 bases and J by 1 base, leaving 15 bases between them. The CDR3 has 15 residues. Looked up from germline, CDR1 is SGHNT and CDR2 is YYREEE (reference sequence). The CDR3 sequence is CASSTPKSANTEAFF. The CDR3 coding sequence is TGTGCCAGCAGTACACCCAAATCAGCGAACACTGAAGCTTTCTTT.